These 31 T cell receptor beta chains share one sample of origin, sequenced in a study of T cell changes during pregnancy in multiple sclerosis. TCRdb's table, derived via immunoSEQ multiplex PCR, lists solely in-frame clones and lacks some. Of under 85,000 clones listed, approximately 89% are singletons. Sample: peripheral blood, taken in the third trimester of pregnancy. Every receptor here comes from a female donor in good health, enrolled as a control in a pregnancy study.

The genes are TRBV7-2 and TRBJ1-5; tentative D call: TRBD1 (5 bases). The CDR3 spans 13 residues. V was pared by 5 bases and J by 4 bases, with 9 bases between. Germline CDR1 reads SGHTA; CDR2 reads FQGNSA. CDR3 nucleotides: TGTGCCAGCAGCCTGACAGAAAATCAGCCCCAGCATTTT. It specifies CASSLTENQPQHF.

The rearrangement links TRBV7-8 to TRBJ1-5; unclear D gene. This CDR3 is 13 amino acids long. Germline CDR1 SGHVS, CDR2 FQNEAQ. V lost 1 base to trimming and J lost 6 bases, with 7 bases between them. CDR3 region: CASSLDQVQPQHF. In DNA form, the CDR3 reads TGTGCCAGCAGCTTAGATCAGGTTCAGCCCCAGCATTTT.

The V and J genes are TRBV7-9 and TRBJ2-5; no clear D. This CDR3 is 14 amino acids long. Trimming left V 1 base short and J 1 base short, with 7 bases between. Germline values: CDR1 SEHNR, CDR2 FQNEAQ (reference sequence). The CDR3 spells CASSLVVSQETQYF. CDR3 sequence (DNA): TGTGCCAGCAGCTTAGTCGTCAGCCAAGAGACCCAGTACTTC.

V usage is TRBV5-1 and J usage is TRBJ2-7; the D is unclear. This CDR3 spans 13 amino acids. The V end lost 0 bases, the J end lost 2 bases, and 6 bases lay between the germline ends. Germline-derived CDR1 and CDR2 are SGHRS and YFSETQ. CDR3 protein: CASSLEQTYEQYF. CDR3 DNA: TGCGCCAGCAGCTTGGAACAGACCTACGAGCAGTACTTC.

The chain is built from TRBV2 and TRBJ2-5; 10 bases align to TRBD2. V trimming: 0 bases; J trimming: 2 bases; junction bases outside the gene matches: 12. The germline V gene encodes CDR1 SNHLY and CDR2 FYNNEI. The CDR3 sequence is 19 residues long. CDR3 residues: CASSEALPGAGGLQETQYF. Written as DNA, the CDR3 is TGTGCCAGCAGTGAAGCGCTTCCGGGAGCGGGGGGGCTTCAAGAGACCCAGTACTTC.

The genes are TRBV4-3 and TRBJ1-6; D remains unclear. The CDR3 runs to 15 residues. The V gene lost 0 bases and the J gene lost 7 bases, with 10 bases spanning the gap. CDR1 and CDR2 (germline): LGHNA, YSLEER. In DNA, the CDR3 is TGCGCCAGCAGCCAAGATATAAGCCTGAATTCACCCCTCCACTTT. It encodes CASSQDISLNSPLHF.

The J gene is TRBJ2-3, the V gene TRBV29-1; possibly TRBD2 for D (5 bases). Germline V gives CDR1 SQVTM, CDR2 ANQGSEA. Trimming left V 6 bases short and J 6 bases short, with 10 bases between. The CDR3 totals 11 residues. Here the CDR3 reads CSVSRGDTQYF. CDR3 nucleotide sequence: TGCAGCGTGTCCCGAGGGGATACGCAGTATTTT.

CDR3 nucleotide sequence: TGTGCCAGCAGTGAGGTCCCTGGACACCGATATAATTCACCCCTCCACTTT. Protein sequence: CASSEVPGHRYNSPLHF. This chain uses TRBV6-1 with TRBJ1-6; weak D call: TRBD1 (5 bases). CDR1 and CDR2 (germline): MNHNS, SASEGT. The length of the CDR3 is 17 residues. Trimming took 3 bases from V and 4 from J, leaving 16 bases between them.

The J gene is TRBJ2-2, the V gene TRBV11-2; 9 nucleotides match TRBD1. V lost 1 base to trimming and J lost 1 base; unmatched junction nucleotides: 4. Per germline, CDR1 SGHAT and CDR2 FQNNGV. The CDR3 runs to 17 residues. This CDR3 reads CASSLGTGGGNTGELFF. In nucleotides, the CDR3 is TGTGCCAGCAGCTTAGGTACAGGGGGCGGGAACACCGGGGAGCTGTTTTTT.

The chain uses TRBV18 and TRBJ1-2, with D possibly matching TRBD1 (5 bases). V lost 3 bases and J 5 bases, leaving 10 bases between the germline ends. CDR1 KGHSH and CDR2 LQKENI come from the germline V gene. CDR3 length: 13 residues. CDR3 bases: TGTGCCAGCTCACCGACAGCCGATTATGGCTACACCTTC. This gives the protein CASSPTADYGYTF.

The chain recombines TRBV13 with TRBJ2-7, with D maybe TRBD1 (6 bases). The V end was cut by 2 bases, the J end by 4 bases, with 24 bases between. The CDR3 extends over 18 amino acids. Germline CDR1 reads PRHDT; CDR2 reads FYEKMQ (reference sequence). CDR3 bases: TGTGCCAGCAGCTTATTTGGTCATGGGTGGGGACAAAAATACGAGCAGTACTTC. Protein: CASSLFGHGWGQKYEQYF.

CDR3 nucleotides: TGTGCCACCAGCAGAGAAGGGCCGGACAGGACGTTTGGGGCCAACGTCCTGACTTTC. Translating it yields CATSREGPDRTFGANVLTF. The rearrangement joins TRBV15 to TRBJ2-6, with 7 bases that match TRBD1. CDR1 is LNHNV, CDR2 YYDKDF, per germline (reference sequence). V lost 0 bases and J lost 3; bases outside the gene matches: 11. The length of the CDR3 is 19 residues. Supplemented by reference TRBV15 and TRBJ2-6, the full variable domain reads DAMVIQNPRYQVTQFGKPVTLSCSQTLNHNVMYWYQQKSSQAPKLLFHYYDKDFNNEADTPDNFQSRRPNTSFCFLDIRSPGLGDTAMYLCATSREGPDRTFGANVLTFGAGSRLTVL.

The J gene is TRBJ1-3, the V gene TRBV10-3, with D possibly TRBD1 on 5 matching bases. Germline V lookup: CDR1 ENHRY, CDR2 SYGVKD. With 2 bases removed from V and 2 bases from J, the gap between germline ends came to 7 bases. The CDR3 spans 14 residues. CDR3 amino acids: CAISEDSAGNTIYF. The CDR3 DNA sequence: TGTGCCATCAGTGAGGACAGCGCTGGAAACACCATATATTTT.

The J gene is TRBJ2-1, the V gene TRBV11-2, with 7 bases that match TRBD2. CDR1 is SGHAT and CDR2 is FQNNGV in the germline V gene. After removal of 6 bases from V and 2 bases from J, the junction contained 10 bases not matched to a gene. The CDR3 sequence is 16 residues long. This chain's CDR3 is CASSKMHGGTYNEQFF. In DNA form, the CDR3 reads TGTGCCAGCAGTAAAATGCACGGGGGGACCTACAATGAGCAGTTCTTC.

This sequence joins TRBV2 and TRBJ1-1, with TRBD1 matching over 8 bases. Germline CDR1 and CDR2: SNHLY and FYNNEI. J was trimmed by 7 bases and V by 5 bases; bases with no gene match: 9. CDR3 length: 14 amino acids. The CDR3 loop is CASSQRTGWGEAFF. The DNA of the CDR3 is TGTGCCAGCAGTCAGCGGACAGGGTGGGGTGAAGCTTTCTTT.

The chain couples TRBV4-1 to TRBJ2-1, with 7 positions matching TRBD2. Unmatched junction bases numbered 6, after V lost 0 bases and J lost 1 base. This CDR3 is built from 17 residues. Germline V CDR1 and CDR2: MGHRA, YSYEKL. CDR3 protein: CASSQDIGGGSYNEQFF. In DNA, the CDR3 is TGCGCCAGCAGCCAAGATATAGGCGGGGGATCCTACAATGAGCAGTTCTTC.

This chain joins TRBV4-1 and TRBJ1-4; 7 bases agree with TRBD1. Germline lookup yields CDR1 MGHRA and CDR2 YSYEKL. This CDR3 is built from 15 residues. Unmatched junction bases numbered 6, after V lost 1 base and J lost 7 bases. The CDR3 coding sequence is TGCGCCAGCAGCCAAGCGGCAGGACAGGTTGAAAAACTGTTTTTT. Translating gives CASSQAAGQVEKLFF.

This clone was seen a single time. The rearrangement links TRBV7-9 to TRBJ1-4; D remains unclear. The V end lost 0 bases, the J end lost 5 bases, and 4 bases lay between the germline ends. The V gene's germline CDR1 is SEHNR and CDR2 FQNEAQ (reference sequence). The CDR3 length is 13 residues. CDR3 sequence (DNA): TGTGCCAGCAGCTTAGCCGTAAATGAAAAACTGTTTTTT. Translating gives CASSLAVNEKLFF. Looking up the rest from reference TRBV7-9 and TRBJ1-4 gives the full variable domain: DTGVSQNPRHKITKRGQNVTFRCDPISEHNRLYWYRQTLGQGPEFLTYFQNEAQLEKSRLLSDRFSAERPKGSFSTLEIQRTEQGDSAMYLCASSLAVNEKLFFGSGTQLSVL.

The chain joins TRBV5-1 to TRBJ1-2; D is ambiguous. This CDR3 is 13 amino acids long. The germline V and J ends were trimmed by 4 bases and 5 bases, with 12 bases remaining between them. Germline CDR1 SGHRS, CDR2 YFSETQ. The CDR3 loop reads CASSLEVRYGYTF. CDR3 nucleotide sequence: TGCGCCAGCAGCCTCGAGGTTCGGTATGGCTACACCTTC.

The rearrangement joins TRBV4-3 to TRBJ1-4; D is ambiguous. Trimming removed 0 bases from V and 10 bases from J, with 9 bases in between. Germline CDR1 LGHNA, CDR2 YSLEER. CDR3 length: 13 residues. In nucleotides, the CDR3 is TGCGCCAGCAGCCAAGAGCCGGGAGGAAAACTGTTTTTT. Its translation is CASSQEPGGKLFF.

CDR3 sequence: CAWSMDSNEKLFF. DNA for the CDR3: TGTGCCTGGAGTATGGACAGCAATGAAAAACTGTTTTTT. The V and J genes are TRBV30 and TRBJ1-4, with D perhaps matching TRBD1 (6 bases). This CDR3 comprises 13 residues. Germline-derived CDR1 and CDR2 are GTSNPN and SVGIG (reference sequence). V was trimmed by 2 bases and J by 5 bases, leaving 9 bases between them.

This sequence joins TRBV6-5 and TRBJ1-3, with TRBD1 as a possible D gene (6 bases). Trimming cost V 2 bases and J 4 bases, with 15 bases left between them. This CDR3 is built from 16 residues. CDR1 and CDR2 from the germline V gene are MNHEY and SVGAGI. CDR3 sequence reads: CASSYGDRRWGNTIYF. CDR3 DNA: TGTGCCAGCAGTTACGGAGACAGGCGCTGGGGAAACACCATATATTTT.

V usage is TRBV7-2 and J usage is TRBJ2-5, with 10 positions matching TRBD2. J was trimmed by 6 bases and V by 6 bases; bases with no gene match: 10. The CDR3 is 15 amino acids. Germline loops: CDR1 SGHTA, CDR2 FQGNSA. In DNA, the CDR3 is TGTGCCAGCAGTCCTAAAGCGGGGGGGACGAAGACCCAGTACTTC. It codes for CASSPKAGGTKTQYF.

This clone was seen more than once but under ten times. V is TRBV7-9 and J is TRBJ1-6, with 8 bases lining up with TRBD1. Per germline, CDR1 SEHNR and CDR2 FQNEAQ (reference sequence). The CDR3 sequence is 16 residues long. Germline trimming cut 3 bases from V and 3 bases from J; bases unmatched to any gene: 4. CDR3 sequence (DNA): TGTGCCAGCAGCTTCGGACAGGGATTCTATAATTCACCCCTCCACTTT. Its protein product is CASSFGQGFYNSPLHF.

This chain links TRBV11-2 with TRBJ2-7; the D gene is possibly TRBD2 (6 bases). The germline V and J ends were trimmed by 9 bases and 5 bases, with 20 bases remaining between them. Per germline, CDR1 SGHAT and CDR2 FQNNGV. CDR3 size: 14 residues. The CDR3 loop is CASSPSALAHEQYF. The CDR3 coding sequence is TGTGCCAGTAGCCCTAGCGCGCTAGCCCACGAGCAGTACTTC.

For the CDR3, the DNA is TGTGCCAGCAGCTTATCTCTGGCTAGCGGTAGCACAGATACGCAGTATTTT. Translating gives CASSLSLASGSTDTQYF. The rearrangement uses TRBV7-6 and TRBJ2-3; 7 bases are shared with TRBD2. Germline values: CDR1 SGHVS, CDR2 FNYEAQ. The length of the CDR3 is 17 residues. Trimming took 2 bases from V and 0 from J; bases not matched to a gene: 8.

The V gene is TRBV9, the J gene TRBJ2-5; 7 positions match TRBD2. This CDR3 has 15 residues. V trimming: 0 bases; J trimming: 5 bases; junction bases outside the gene matches: 7. CDR1 is SGDLS, CDR2 YYNGEE, per germline. CDR3 coding DNA: TGTGCCAGCAGCGTAGCTGGCTGGGAGGGGGAGACCCAGTACTTC. This sequence encodes CASSVAGWEGETQYF.

V gene TRBV5-1 combines with J gene TRBJ1-1, with D perhaps TRBD1 (5 bases). CDR3 length: 14 amino acids. Trimming left V 0 bases short and J 4 bases short, with 10 bases between. Germline CDR1 SGHRS, CDR2 YFSETQ. The CDR3 is CASSLGQGSTEAFF. The CDR3 region has the DNA TGCGCCAGCAGCTTGGGGCAGGGAAGCACTGAAGCTTTCTTT.

V usage is TRBV20-1 and J usage is TRBJ2-1; possible D gene TRBD1, 5 bases. Trimming shortened V by 4 bases and J by 6 bases, and 7 bases separated the two germline ends. The CDR3 has 11 amino acids. Germline CDR1 and CDR2: DFQATT and SNEGSKA (reference sequence). In DNA form, the CDR3 reads TGCAGTGCTAAGGGGTTCAATGAGCAGTTCTTC. Protein product: CSAKGFNEQFF.

The chain employs TRBV7-9 and TRBJ1-2; D perhaps matches TRBD1 (5 bases). With 3 bases removed from V and 5 bases from J, the gap between germline ends came to 10 bases. This CDR3 is 13 amino acids long. The V gene's germline CDR1 is SEHNR and CDR2 FQNEAQ (reference sequence). The CDR3 DNA reads as TGTGCCAGCAGCTTCCCCAGGGTTTATGGCTACACCTTC. It codes for CASSFPRVYGYTF.

The chain employs TRBV6-5 and TRBJ2-7, with D possibly matching TRBD1 (5 bases). V was pared by 2 bases and J by 0 bases, with 11 bases between. The CDR3 contains 15 residues. The germline CDR1 and CDR2 sequences are MNHEY and SVGAGI. The CDR3 sequence: CASSYDRKSSYEQYF. CDR3 sequence (DNA): TGTGCCAGCAGTTACGACAGAAAGAGCTCCTACGAGCAGTACTTC.